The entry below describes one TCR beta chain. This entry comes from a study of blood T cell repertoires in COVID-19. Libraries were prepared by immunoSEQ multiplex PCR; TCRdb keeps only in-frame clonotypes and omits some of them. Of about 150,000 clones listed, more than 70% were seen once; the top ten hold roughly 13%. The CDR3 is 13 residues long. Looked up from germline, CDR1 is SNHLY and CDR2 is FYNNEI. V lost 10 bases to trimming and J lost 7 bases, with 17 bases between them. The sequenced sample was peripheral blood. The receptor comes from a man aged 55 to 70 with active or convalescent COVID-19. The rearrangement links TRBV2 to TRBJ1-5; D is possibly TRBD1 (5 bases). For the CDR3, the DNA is TGTGCCATCTCGTCAGGGCTCGGGCAGCCCCAGCATTTT. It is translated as CAISSGLGQPQHF.